Below are 8 T cell receptor beta chains sequenced from a single sample in a study of a mutant IDH1 vaccine in newly diagnosed glioma (dated by TCRdb to about 2021). Libraries were built with the immunoSEQ multiplex PCR assay. What TCRdb holds here is the immuneACCESS table cut down to in-frame rearrangements. Part of the clones is not present; checked against another copy, under half of the missing clones reflect an unresolved V gene, and the others are unexplained. This sample comprises tens of thousands of clones, around 80% of them detected only once. Jointly, the top ten make up roughly a fifth of the sample. Explained via the paper, the time point label denotes: baseline, week 1 (first vaccination visit). What the treatment or condition label conveys for this sample: pre-vaccination baseline after standard-of-care therapy. Here the sequenced sample was PBMCs, taken from a glioma patient treated with radiotherapy, temozolomide or both. The receptors shown here come from a man between 25 and 39 years old with glioma.

The chain uses TRBV7-2 and TRBJ1-3; TRBD1 agrees at 7 bases. J was trimmed by 4 bases and V by 8 bases; bases with no gene match: 14. The length of the CDR3 is 16 residues. From germline, CDR1 is SGHTA and CDR2 FQGNSA. The CDR3 reads CASGLNRGTLGNTIYF. The CDR3 coding sequence is TGTGCCAGCGGTTTAAACAGGGGAACTCTGGGAAACACCATATATTTT.

The chain couples TRBV5-1 to TRBJ1-2; a weak D match, TRBD1 (5 bases). Germline CDR1 and CDR2: SGHRS and YFSETQ. Trimming removed 0 bases from V and 2 bases from J, with 11 bases in between. This CDR3 region has 15 residues. CDR3 DNA sequence: TGCGCCAGCAGCTTGGGTGGAGGGGAAAACTATGGCTACACCTTC. Its translation: CASSLGGGENYGYTF.

This chain uses TRBV7-8 with TRBJ1-3; D remains unclear. Trimming stripped 2 bases from V and 0 bases from J, with 5 bases between. Germline assignment: CDR1 SGHVS and CDR2 FQNEAQ. CDR3 length: 14 residues. The CDR3 DNA reads TGTGCCAGCAGCTTAATCCGCTCTGGAAACACCATATATTTT. Its protein product is CASSLIRSGNTIYF.

J is TRBJ1-5 and V is TRBV7-2; no clear D gene. The CDR3 extends over 15 amino acids. Germline V gives CDR1 SGHTA, CDR2 FQGNSA. The V and J ends lost 1 base and 6 bases respectively, with 13 bases between them. The CDR3 nucleotides read TGTGCCAGCAGCTTAGTGCTGGGAGACACTCAGCCCCAGCATTTT. Residues: CASSLVLGDTQPQHF. The variable domain in full, with the rest retrieved from reference TRBV7-2 and TRBJ1-5, is GAGVSQSPSNKVTEKGKDVELRCDPISGHTALYWYRQSLGQGLEFLIYFQGNSAPDKSGLPSDRFSAERTGGSVSTLTIQRTQQEDSAVYLCASSLVLGDTQPQHFGDGTRLSIL.

The chain employs TRBV19 and TRBJ2-5; perhaps TRBD2 as D (5 bases). V was trimmed by 3 bases and J by 7 bases, leaving 18 bases between them. Germline V gene sequence: CDR1 LNHDA, CDR2 SQIVND (reference sequence). CDR3 length: 15 amino acids. CDR3 in amino acids: CASSIGRSGHMTQYF. For the CDR3, the DNA is TGTGCCAGTAGTATTGGCAGGAGCGGTCACATGACCCAGTACTTC.

The J gene is TRBJ1-2, the V gene TRBV6-1, with TRBD1 matching over 11 bases. Trimming cost V 6 bases and J 5 bases; bases outside gene matches: 8. CDR1 is MNHNS, CDR2 SASEGT, per germline. The CDR3 consists of 15 residues. The CDR3 region has the DNA TGTGCCAGCAGGATGGACAGGGGGCTAGTTTATGGCTACACCTTC. This translates into CASRMDRGLVYGYTF.

The chain uses TRBV6-5 and TRBJ1-1; the D gene is possibly TRBD1 (6 bases). CDR1 and CDR2 (germline): MNHEY, SVGAGI. Between the trimmed V and J ends, which lost 5 bases and 5 bases, there was a span of 12 bases. The length of the CDR3 is 13 residues. The CDR3 DNA sequence: TGTGCCAGCAGTCTACAGGGCGAAACTGAAGCTTTCTTT. Translating it yields CASSLQGETEAFF.

In this sample, this clone turned up a few times. This chain joins TRBV6-6 and TRBJ1-5, with D unclear. Trimming took off 2 bases at V and 3 bases at J, with 5 bases between the two ends. Germline V lookup: CDR1 MNHNY, CDR2 SVGAGI (reference sequence). The CDR3 is 13 amino acids. The CDR3 sequence: CASSYLTNQPQHF. Written as DNA, the CDR3 is TGTGCCAGCAGTTACCTGACCAATCAGCCCCAGCATTTT.